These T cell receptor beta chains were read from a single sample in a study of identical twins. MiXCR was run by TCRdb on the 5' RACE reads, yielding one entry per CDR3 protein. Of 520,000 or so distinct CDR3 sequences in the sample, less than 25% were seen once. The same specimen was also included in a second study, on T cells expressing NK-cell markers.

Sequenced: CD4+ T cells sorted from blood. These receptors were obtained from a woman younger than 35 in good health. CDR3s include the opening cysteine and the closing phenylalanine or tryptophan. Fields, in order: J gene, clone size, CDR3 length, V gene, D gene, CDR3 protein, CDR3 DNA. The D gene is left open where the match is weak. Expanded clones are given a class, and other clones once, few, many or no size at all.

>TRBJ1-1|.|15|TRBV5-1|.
CASSPTGTPNTEAFF
TGCGCCAGCAGCCCAACCGGGACACCTAACACTGAAGCTTTCTTT
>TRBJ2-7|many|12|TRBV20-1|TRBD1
CSAGQGAYEQYF
TGCAGTGCTGGACAGGGGGCCTACGAGCAGTACTTC
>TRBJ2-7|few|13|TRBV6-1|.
CASRRTAADEQYF
TGTGCCAGCAGGCGGACGGCCGCCGACGAGCAGTACTTC
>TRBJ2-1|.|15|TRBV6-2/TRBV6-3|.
CASSYVGGQHNEQFF
TGTGCCAGCAGTTATGTTGGTGGACAGCACAATGAGCAGTTCTTC
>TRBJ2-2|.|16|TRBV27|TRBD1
CASTYFRGRTRGELFF
TGTGCCAGCACATATTTCAGGGGGCGCACTCGCGGGGAGCTGTTTTTT
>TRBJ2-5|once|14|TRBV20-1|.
CSATLGRTTRTQYF
TGCAGTGCTACTCTAGGAAGGACCACCAGGACCCAGTACTTC
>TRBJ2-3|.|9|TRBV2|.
CASRDTQYF
TGTGCCAGCAGGGATACGCAGTATTTT
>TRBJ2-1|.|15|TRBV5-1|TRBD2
CASRGTSGITDEQFF
TGCGCCAGTCGCGGGACTAGCGGGATTACGGATGAGCAGTTCTTC
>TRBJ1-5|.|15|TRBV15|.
CATSRGEQVNQPQHF
TGTGCCACCAGCAGAGGCGAACAGGTAAATCAGCCCCAGCATTTT
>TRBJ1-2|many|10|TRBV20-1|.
CSARGLAAVF
TGCAGTGCTAGGGGCTTAGCCGCGGTCTTC
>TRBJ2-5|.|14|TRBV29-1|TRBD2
CSAEAGGPQETQYF
TGCAGCGCCGAAGCGGGAGGGCCTCAAGAGACCCAGTACTTC
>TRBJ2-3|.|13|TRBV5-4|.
CASTRGSRDTQYF
TGTGCCAGCACCCGGGGGTCTCGGGATACGCAGTATTTT
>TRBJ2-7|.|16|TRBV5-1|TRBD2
CASSGGTSARWYEQYF
TGCGCCAGCAGCGGGGGGACTAGCGCCCGTTGGTACGAGCAGTACTTC
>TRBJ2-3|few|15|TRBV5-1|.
CASSLDWRSTDTQYF
TGCGCCAGCAGCTTGGATTGGCGGAGCACAGATACGCAGTATTTT
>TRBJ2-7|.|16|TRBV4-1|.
CASSQGTREMAYEQYF
TGCGCCAGCAGCCAGGGAACCAGGGAAATGGCCTACGAGCAGTACTTC
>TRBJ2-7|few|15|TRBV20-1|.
CSAPPRSDTNYEQYF
TGCAGTGCCCCCCCGAGATCGGACACCAACTACGAGCAGTACTTC
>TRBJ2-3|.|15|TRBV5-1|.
CASRYGTSRRDTQYF
TGCGCCAGCAGGTATGGGACATCCCGTCGCGATACGCAGTATTTT
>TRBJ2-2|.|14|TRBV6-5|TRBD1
CASTTTTGAGELFF
TGTGCCAGCACTACTACGACAGGGGCCGGGGAGCTGTTTTTT
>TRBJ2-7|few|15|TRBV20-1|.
CSASLLTSPAYEQYF
TGCAGTGCTTCTTTGCTGACTAGTCCGGCCTACGAGCAGTACTTC
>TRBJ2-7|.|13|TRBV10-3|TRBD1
CAISETGALEQYF
TGTGCCATCAGTGAGACAGGGGCGTTGGAGCAGTACTTC
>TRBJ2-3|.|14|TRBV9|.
CASSVVGRTDTQYF
TGTGCCAGCAGCGTAGTGGGCCGGACAGATACGCAGTATTTT
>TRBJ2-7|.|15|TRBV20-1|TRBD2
CSATPTSGRYRRQYF
TGCAGTGCCACCCCAACTAGCGGGAGATATCGTCGCCAGTACTTC
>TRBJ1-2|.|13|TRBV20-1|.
CSARSGDNYGYTF
TGCAGTGCTAGATCCGGGGATAACTATGGCTACACCTTC
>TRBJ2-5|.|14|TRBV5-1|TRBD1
CASSFPDRQETQYF
TGCGCCAGCAGCTTCCCGGACAGGCAAGAGACCCAGTACTTC